The 10 T cell receptor beta chains below all came from one sample that was sequenced in a study of identical twins. TCRdb ran MiXCR on the 5' RACE reads and lists one entry per CDR3 protein. Of some 330,000 distinct CDR3 sequences listed, about 10% are singletons. The sequencing sample was made of naive T cells sorted from blood. These receptors originate from a woman between 45 and 65 years old in good health.

In its sample, this clonotype was seen a few times. This chain joins TRBV7-2 and TRBJ2-5, with 16 bases aligning to TRBD2. Trimming cost V 4 bases and J 5 bases; bases outside gene matches: 7. CDR3 length: 17 residues. Per germline, CDR1 SGHTA and CDR2 FQGNSA. The CDR3 DNA sequence: TGTGCCAGCAGCTCGGGACTAGCGGGAGGGCTCAGGGAGACCCAGTACTTC. Its protein product is CASSSGLAGGLRETQYF.

There are many counts of this clonotype. The chain has TRBV19 and TRBJ2-2, with D unresolved. Trimming left V 8 bases short and J 9 bases short, with 10 bases between. The germline CDR1 and CDR2 sequences are LNHDA and SQIVND (reference sequence). This CDR3 has 11 amino acids. CDR3 bases: TGTGCCAGTGAGAAGGTCAGGGAGCTGTTTTTT. This encodes CASEKVRELFF.

This clonotype was picked up many times. The chain links TRBV5-1 to TRBJ2-1; either TRBD1 or TRBD2 may fit D (5 bases each). The germline gives CDR1 SGHRS, CDR2 YFSETQ. V shed 4 bases and J shed 2 bases, with 13 bases lying between them. The CDR3 has 15 residues. The CDR3 nucleotides are TGCGCCAGCAGCAAGCAGGGAGTCCCCTACAATGAGCAGTTCTTC. This gives the protein CASSKQGVPYNEQFF.

The sample holds many counts of this clonotype. The V gene is TRBV12-3 or TRBV12-4, the J gene TRBJ1-5; a weak D match, TRBD1 (6 bases). V was pared by 0 bases and J by 6 bases, with 9 bases between. The CDR3 is made up of 14 amino acids. This CDR3 reads CASSLALGAQPQHF. The DNA for the CDR3 is TGTGCCAGCAGTTTAGCGCTGGGGGCTCAGCCCCAGCATTTT.

The chain couples TRBV2 to TRBJ2-7; 7 bases line up with TRBD2. Looked up from germline, CDR1 is SNHLY and CDR2 is FYNNEI. The CDR3 has 18 amino acids. After removal of 0 bases from V and 3 bases from J, the junction contained 14 bases not matched to a gene. CDR3 in DNA: TGTGCCAGCAGTGAAGCTTTTGGGAGCGGGACGTCGGACTACGAGCAGTACTTC. Translated, it gives CASSEAFGSGTSDYEQYF.

This clonotype was recorded many times. V gene TRBV29-1 combines with J gene TRBJ1-5; no firm D call. Germline CDR1 is SQVTM and CDR2 is ANQGSEA. The V gene lost 3 bases and the J gene lost 6 bases, with 12 bases spanning the gap. The CDR3 length is 13 residues. CDR3 region: CSVDVGWGQPQHF. CDR3 DNA sequence: TGCAGCGTTGATGTGGGGTGGGGTCAGCCCCAGCATTTT.

In its sample, this clonotype was seen many times. J is TRBJ2-3 and V is TRBV5-1; 7 nucleotides line up with TRBD2. Germline values: CDR1 SGHRS, CDR2 YFSETQ. The CDR3 extends over 15 amino acids. With V trimmed by 4 bases and J by 9 bases, 14 bases remained unmatched. CDR3 coding DNA: TGCGCCAGCAGCCCAAGCGGGGAACGTTCAAGAACGCAGTATTTT. Protein sequence: CASSPSGERSRTQYF.

This clonotype came up a few times. V usage is TRBV11-2 and J usage is TRBJ1-1; D gene uncertain. The CDR3 consists of 17 residues. Germline CDR1 SGHAT, CDR2 FQNNGV. Trimming shortened V by 1 base and J by 4 bases, and 19 bases separated the two germline ends. DNA for the CDR3: TGTGCCAGCAGCTTAGGAGTGAACTCATGGAGGTCCACTGAAGCTTTCTTT. This codes for CASSLGVNSWRSTEAFF.

This clonotype was seen a few times. The rearrangement joins TRBV10-3 to TRBJ2-7; D unresolved. Trimming shortened V by 2 bases and J by 5 bases, and 10 bases separated the two germline ends. The CDR3 is 13 residues long. Germline V lookup: CDR1 ENHRY, CDR2 SYGVKD. The CDR3 loop reads CAISERTRNEQYF. CDR3 nucleotide sequence: TGTGCCATCAGTGAGAGGACGCGTAACGAGCAGTACTTC.

The V call is TRBV5-1, the J call TRBJ2-3; possible D gene TRBD2, 5 bases. There are 15 residues in the CDR3. Germline CDR1 and CDR2: SGHRS and YFSETQ. With 0 bases removed from V and 0 bases from J, the gap between germline ends came to 8 bases. The CDR3 protein is CASSLGLKSTDTQYF. CDR3 in DNA: TGCGCCAGCAGCTTGGGACTAAAAAGCACAGATACGCAGTATTTT.